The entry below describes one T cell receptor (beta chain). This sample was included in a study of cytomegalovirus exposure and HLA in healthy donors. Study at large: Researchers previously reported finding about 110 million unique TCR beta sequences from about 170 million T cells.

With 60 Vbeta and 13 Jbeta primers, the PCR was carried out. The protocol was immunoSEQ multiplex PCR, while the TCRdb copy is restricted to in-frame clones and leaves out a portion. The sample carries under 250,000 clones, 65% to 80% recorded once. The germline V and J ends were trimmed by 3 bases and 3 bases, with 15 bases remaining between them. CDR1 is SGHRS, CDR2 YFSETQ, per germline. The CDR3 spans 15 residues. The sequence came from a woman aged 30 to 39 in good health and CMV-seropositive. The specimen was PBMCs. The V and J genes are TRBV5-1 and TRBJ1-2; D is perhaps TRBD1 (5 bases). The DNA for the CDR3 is TGCGCCAGCAGCTCTGGGGGGACGGGTTACTATGGCTACACCTTC. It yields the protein CASSSGGTGYYGYTF. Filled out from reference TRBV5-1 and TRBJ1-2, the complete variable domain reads KAGVTQTPRYLIKTRGQQVTLSCSPISGHRSVSWYQQTPGQGLQFLFEYFSETQRNKGNFPGRFSGRQFSNSRSEMNVSTLELGDSALYLCASSSGGTGYYGYTFGSGTRLTVV.